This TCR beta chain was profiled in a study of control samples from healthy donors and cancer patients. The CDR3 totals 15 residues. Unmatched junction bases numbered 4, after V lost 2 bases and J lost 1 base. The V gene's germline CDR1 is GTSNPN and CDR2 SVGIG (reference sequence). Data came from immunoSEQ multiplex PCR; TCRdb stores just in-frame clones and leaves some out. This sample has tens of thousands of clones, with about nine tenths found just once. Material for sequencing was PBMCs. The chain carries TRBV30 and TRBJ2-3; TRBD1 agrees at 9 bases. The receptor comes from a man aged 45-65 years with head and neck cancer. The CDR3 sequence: CAWSIWTGGTDTQYF. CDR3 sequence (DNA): TGTGCCTGGAGTATTTGGACAGGGGGCACAGATACGCAGTATTTT. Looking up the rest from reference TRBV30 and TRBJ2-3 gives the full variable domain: SQTIHQWPATLVQPVGSPLSLECTVEGTSNPNLYWYRQAAGRGLQLLFYSVGIGQISSEVPQNLSASRPQDRQFILSSKKLLLSDSGFYLCAWSIWTGGTDTQYFGPGTRLTVL.